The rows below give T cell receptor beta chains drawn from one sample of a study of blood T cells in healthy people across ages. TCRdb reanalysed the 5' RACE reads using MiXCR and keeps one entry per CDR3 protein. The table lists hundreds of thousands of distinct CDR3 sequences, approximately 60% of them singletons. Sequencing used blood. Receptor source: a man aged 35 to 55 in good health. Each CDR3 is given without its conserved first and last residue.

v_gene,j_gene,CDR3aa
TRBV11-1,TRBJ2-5,ASSLLNVMAFEQY
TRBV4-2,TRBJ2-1,ASSRHGTSGNNEQF
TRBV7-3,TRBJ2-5,ASSNSLQGEQY
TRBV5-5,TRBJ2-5,ASSLSLAGGTGQY
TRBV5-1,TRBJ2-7,ASSPGAGEYEQY
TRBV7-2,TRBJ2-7,ANSLLGVSLY
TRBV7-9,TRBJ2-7,ASSRSGGSLYEQY
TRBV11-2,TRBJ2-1,ASSFNRGGGNEQF
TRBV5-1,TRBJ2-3,ASSLQGIGTDTQY
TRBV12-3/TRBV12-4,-,ASRPTGFGEQY
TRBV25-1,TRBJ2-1,ASIGTTVYNEQF
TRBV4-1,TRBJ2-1,ASSERGESYNEQF
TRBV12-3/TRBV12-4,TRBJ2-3,ASSGRGGLSTDTQY
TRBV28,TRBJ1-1,ASSPVRPREAF
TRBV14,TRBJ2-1,ASSQALWEVDVDEQF
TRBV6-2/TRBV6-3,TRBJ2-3,ASSDRDRGRTDTQY
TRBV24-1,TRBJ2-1,ATSIGYEQF
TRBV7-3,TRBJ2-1,ASSPIVSREGPEQF
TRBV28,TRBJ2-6,ASSLTVGALGANVLT
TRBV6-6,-,ASGTGVHEQY
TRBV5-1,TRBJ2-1,ASSLGLTSGRRYNEQF
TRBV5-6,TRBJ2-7,ASSLASRTSYEQY
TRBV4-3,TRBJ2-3,ASSQDLGRTSGPSTDTQY
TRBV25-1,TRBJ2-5,ASRSPGRETQY
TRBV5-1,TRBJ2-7,ASSMGAGTYEQY
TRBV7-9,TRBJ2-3,ASSLIRDTQY
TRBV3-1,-,ASSQENNQETQY
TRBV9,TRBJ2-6,ASKRSSEGSSGANVLT
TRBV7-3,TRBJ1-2,ASSSQGVDGYT
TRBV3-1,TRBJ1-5,ASSPLWGGNQPQH
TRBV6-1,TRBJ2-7,ASSDYTGGQY
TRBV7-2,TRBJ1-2,ASTYRGGDGYT
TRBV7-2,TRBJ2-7,ASSLAPPGAPYEQY
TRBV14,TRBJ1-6,ASSPRDRGGGSYNSPLH
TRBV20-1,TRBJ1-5,SAQPGTGFQPQH
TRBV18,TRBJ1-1,ASSPGEGEAF
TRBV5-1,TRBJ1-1,ASSGEGRGEWGTEAF
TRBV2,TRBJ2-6,ASRASGADVLT
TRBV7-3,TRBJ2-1,ASSPQPLAGGPGTYNEQF
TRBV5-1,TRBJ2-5,ASSFNIRETQY
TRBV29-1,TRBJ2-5,SISGIGQETQY
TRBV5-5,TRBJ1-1,ASSWALRQWAEAF
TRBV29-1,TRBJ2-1,SVGVRGYNEQF
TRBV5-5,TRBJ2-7,ASSLTGNYYEQY
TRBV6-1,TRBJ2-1,ACSPTGNEQF
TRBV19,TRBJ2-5,ASSTSGLVETQY
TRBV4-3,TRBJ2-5,ASSQETSGRVGNEQY
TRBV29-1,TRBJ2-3,SVGQGARRDTQY
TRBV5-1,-,ASSWEGGSYYEQY
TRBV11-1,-,AGSLAWTGNMAYEQY
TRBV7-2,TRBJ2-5,ASSWSHSEGETQY
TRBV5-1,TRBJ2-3,ASNAASTDTQY